This TCR beta chain was sequenced for a study of OX40 agonist ivuxolimab in advanced cancers. Sequencing used immunoSEQ multiplex PCR; TCRdb keeps in-frame clones, though not all of them. The sample lists 26,000 or so clones; approximately 84% were seen once. Study-level results: Among the least clonally expanded were partial responders at 0.1-3.0 mg/kg.

About this clone itself: What it recognizes is unknown.

Systemic immunosuppression or a history of autoimmune disease excluded patients. This CDR3 spans 16 amino acids. CDR1 and CDR2 from the germline V gene are SGHTS and YDEGEE. Germline trimming cut 5 bases from V and 5 bases from J; bases unmatched to any gene: 6. The rearrangement joins TRBV5-8 to TRBJ2-5; 16 positions match TRBD2. The sample in question was CD4+ or CD8+ T cells sorted from blood, obtained in a trial of the OX40 agonist ivuxolimab. This sequence was found in an adult with an advanced solid tumor such as melanoma, head and neck, liver or kidney cancer. This CDR3 is CASRPGLAGGPETQYF. The CDR3 region has the DNA TGTGCCAGCAGGCCGGGACTAGCGGGGGGGCCGGAGACCCAGTACTTC.